This TCR beta chain was found in a study of blood T cell repertoires in COVID-19. Study as a whole: Samples came from the United States, Italy and Spain, spanning acute and convalescent COVID-19.

Sequenced by immunoSEQ multiplex PCR; TCRdb stores in-frame clones only, minus some. The sample lists about 200,000 clones, about nine tenths occurring once. Per the germline V gene, CDR1 is SGHVS and CDR2 is FNYEAQ. The V segment lost 4 bases and the J segment 0 bases; nucleotides outside the gene matches: 5. The CDR3 consists of 17 residues. This clonotype was obtained from a man between 18 and 35 years old with active or convalescent COVID-19. This chain links TRBV7-6 with TRBJ2-3; 12 nucleotides line up with TRBD2. The sequenced material came from peripheral blood. This CDR3 is CASSSLAGGTSTDTQYF. CDR3 bases: TGTGCCAGCAGCTCTCTAGCGGGGGGGACGAGCACAGATACGCAGTATTTT. The variable domain in full, with the rest retrieved from reference TRBV7-6 and TRBJ2-3, is GAGVSQSPRYKVTKRGQDVALRCDPISGHVSLYWYRQALGQGPEFLTYFNYEAQQDKSGLPNDRFSAERPEGSISTLTIQRTEQRDSAMYRCASSSLAGGTSTDTQYFGPGTRLTVL.